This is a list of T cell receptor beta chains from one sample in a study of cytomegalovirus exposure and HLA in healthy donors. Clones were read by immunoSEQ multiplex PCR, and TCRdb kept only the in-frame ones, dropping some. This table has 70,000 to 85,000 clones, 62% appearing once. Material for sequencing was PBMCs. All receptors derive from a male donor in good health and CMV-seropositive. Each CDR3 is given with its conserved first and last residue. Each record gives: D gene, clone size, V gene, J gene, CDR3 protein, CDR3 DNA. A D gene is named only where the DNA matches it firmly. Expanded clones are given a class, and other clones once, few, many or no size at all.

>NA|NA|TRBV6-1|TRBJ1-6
CASSEDRGRGSPLHF
TGTGCCAGCAGTGAAGATCGGGGAAGAGGTTCACCCCTCCACTTT
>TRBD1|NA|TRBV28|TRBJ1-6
CASSSPTGGGYNSPLHF
TGTGCCAGCAGTTCCCCTACAGGGGGGGGGTATAATTCACCCCTCCACTTT
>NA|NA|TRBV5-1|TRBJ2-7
CASSGGHDPYEQYF
TGCGCCAGCAGCGGGGGACATGACCCCTACGAGCAGTACTTC
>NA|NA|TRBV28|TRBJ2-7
CASSPLSGEQYF
TGTGCCAGCAGCCCCTTGTCGGGCGAGCAGTACTTC
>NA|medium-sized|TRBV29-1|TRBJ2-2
CSVLRDNGWNTGELFF
TGCAGCGTGCTCCGGGACAATGGATGGAACACCGGGGAGCTGTTTTTT
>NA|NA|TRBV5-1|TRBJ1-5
CASSLDRRDQPQHF
TGCGCCAGCAGCTTGGACAGGAGGGATCAGCCCCAGCATTTT
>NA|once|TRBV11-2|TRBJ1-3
CASGPDSHIGNTIYF
TGTGCCAGCGGACCGGACAGTCATATAGGAAACACCATATATTTT
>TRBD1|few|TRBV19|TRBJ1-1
CASSTVTGMEANTEAFF
TGTGCCAGTAGTACCGTGACAGGGATGGAGGCGAACACTGAAGCTTTCTTT
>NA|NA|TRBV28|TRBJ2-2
CAREYTGELFF
TGTGCCAGGGAGTACACCGGGGAGCTGTTTTTT
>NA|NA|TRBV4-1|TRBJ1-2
CASSQAQDYGYTF
TGCGCCAGCAGCCAAGCACAGGACTATGGCTACACCTTC
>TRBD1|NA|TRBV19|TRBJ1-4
CASRDRGASTNEKLFF
TGTGCCAGTAGGGACAGGGGTGCGTCAACTAATGAAAAACTGTTTTTT
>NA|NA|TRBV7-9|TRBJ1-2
CASSLFYDYTF
TGTGCCAGCAGCTTATTCTATGACTACACCTTC
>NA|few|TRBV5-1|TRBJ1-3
CASSSGQGNTIYF
TGCGCCAGCAGCTCGGGACAAGGAAACACCATATATTTT
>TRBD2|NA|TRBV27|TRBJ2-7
CASSYLAGGPYEQYF
TGTGCCAGCAGTTATTTAGCGGGAGGCCCCTACGAGCAGTACTTC
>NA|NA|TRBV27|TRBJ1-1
CASRYQGLTEAFF
TGTGCCAGCCGTTACCAGGGCCTCACTGAAGCTTTCTTT
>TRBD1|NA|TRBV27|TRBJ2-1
CASSATGGAYNEQFF
TGTGCCAGCAGTGCGACAGGGGGCGCCTACAATGAGCAGTTCTTC
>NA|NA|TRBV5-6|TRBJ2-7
CPSSNVNRAPYEQYF
TGTCCCAGCAGCAACGTGAACAGGGCCCCCTACGAGCAGTACTTC
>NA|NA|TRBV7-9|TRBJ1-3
CASSPGNTIYF
TGTGCCAGCAGTCCGGGAAACACCATATATTTT
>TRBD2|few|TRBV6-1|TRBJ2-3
CASSEIAGVNTDTQYF
TGTGCCAGCAGTGAAATAGCGGGAGTCAACACAGATACGCAGTATTTT
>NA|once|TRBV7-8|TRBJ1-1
CASSLAQSGIAEAFF
TGTGCCAGCAGCTTAGCCCAATCAGGGATCGCTGAAGCTTTCTTT
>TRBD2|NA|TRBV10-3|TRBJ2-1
CATGLASSYNEQFF
TGTGCCACCGGACTAGCTAGCTCCTACAATGAGCAGTTCTTC
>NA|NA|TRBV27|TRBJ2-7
CASSSLRLDSYEQYF
TGTGCCAGCAGTTCCCTGCGCCTAGACTCCTACGAGCAGTACTTC
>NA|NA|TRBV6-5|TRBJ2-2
CASSYSTATGELFF
TGTGCCAGCAGTTACTCTACTGCTACCGGGGAGCTGTTTTTT
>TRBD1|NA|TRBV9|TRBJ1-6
CASSEDSSGQGSPCLHF
TGTGCCAGCAGCGAAGACTCCTCGGGACAGGGGTCCCCTTGTCTCCACTTT
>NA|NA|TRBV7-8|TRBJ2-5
CASSQPSQETQYF
TGTGCCAGCAGCCAACCCAGTCAAGAGACCCAGTACTTC
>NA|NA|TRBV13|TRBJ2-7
CASSLEQSYEQYF
TGTGCCAGCAGCTTAGAACAGTCCTACGAGCAGTACTTC
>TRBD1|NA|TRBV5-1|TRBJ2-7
CASSYRSGGATEEQYF
TGCGCCAGCAGCTACCGATCAGGGGGCGCGACTGAAGAGCAGTACTTC
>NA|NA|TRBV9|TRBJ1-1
CASSLGAYTEAFF
TGTGCCAGCAGTCTAGGGGCCTACACTGAAGCTTTCTTT
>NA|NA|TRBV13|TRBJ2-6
CASSFLTLSGANVLTF
TGTGCCAGCAGCTTTCTGACACTCTCTGGGGCCAACGTCCTGACTTTC
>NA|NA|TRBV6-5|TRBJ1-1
CASSYSSRFRGTEAFF
TGTGCCAGCAGTTACTCGTCTCGATTTCGGGGGACTGAAGCTTTCTTT
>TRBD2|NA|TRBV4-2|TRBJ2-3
CASSQQNSGGGTDTQYF
TGTGCCAGCAGCCAACAGAATAGCGGGGGGGGCACAGATACGCAGTATTTT
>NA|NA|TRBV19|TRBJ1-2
CASSASGRDGNYGYTF
TGTGCCAGTAGTGCCTCGGGCAGGGATGGAAACTATGGCTACACCTTC
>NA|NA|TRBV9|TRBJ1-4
CAPRIEPSNEKLFF
TGTGCACCACGTATAGAGCCTTCTAATGAAAAACTGTTTTTT
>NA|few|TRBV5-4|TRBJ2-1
CASSLSTADNEQFF
TGTGCCAGCAGCTTGAGCACAGCCGATAATGAGCAGTTCTTC
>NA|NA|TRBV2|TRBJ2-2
CATRGGRTNTGELFF
TGTGCCACCCGAGGGGGACGGACGAACACCGGGGAGCTGTTTTTT
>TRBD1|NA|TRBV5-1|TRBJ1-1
CASSLRTGGTEAFF
TGCGCCAGCAGCCTCCGGACAGGGGGCACTGAAGCTTTCTTT
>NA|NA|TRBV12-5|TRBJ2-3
CASASPGGTDTQYF
TGTGCTAGTGCCTCTCCCGGGGGCACAGATACGCAGTATTTT
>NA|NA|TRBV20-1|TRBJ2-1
CSARGSREQFF
TGCAGTGCTAGAGGTTCCAGGGAGCAGTTCTTC
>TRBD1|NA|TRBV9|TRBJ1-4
CASSVAGTGRIEKLFF
TGTGCCAGCAGCGTAGCCGGGACAGGGAGGATTGAAAAACTGTTTTTT
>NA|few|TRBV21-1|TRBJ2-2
CASSKAEGECTGELFF
TGTGCCAGCAGCAAAGCGGAAGGGGAATGCACCGGGGAGCTGTTTTTT
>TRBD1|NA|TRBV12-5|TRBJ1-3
CASGFMPGGKLSGNTIYF
TGTGCTAGTGGCTTTATGCCAGGGGGCAAACTCTCTGGAAACACCATATATTTT
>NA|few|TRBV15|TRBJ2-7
CATSTRQDARPEQYF
TGTGCCACCAGCACGCGACAGGATGCCAGACCCGAGCAGTACTTC
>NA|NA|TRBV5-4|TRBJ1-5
CASSLGGSNQPQHF
TGTGCCAGCAGCTTGGGAGGCAGCAATCAGCCCCAGCATTTT
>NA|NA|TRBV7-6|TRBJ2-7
CASSLAISYEQYF
TGTGCCAGCAGCTTGGCCATCTCCTACGAGCAGTACTTC
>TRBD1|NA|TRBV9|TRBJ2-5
CASSVGDRGQETQYF
TGTGCCAGCAGCGTAGGTGACAGGGGGCAAGAGACCCAGTACTTC
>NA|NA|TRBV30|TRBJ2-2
CASGGNTGELFF
TGTGCCTCAGGAGGGAATACCGGGGAGCTGTTTTTT
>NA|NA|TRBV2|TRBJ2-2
CASKIGGRNTGELFF
TGTGCCAGCAAAATCGGGGGTCGGAACACCGGGGAGCTGTTTTTT
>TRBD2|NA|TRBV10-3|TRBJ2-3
CAIPGTSRTDTQYF
TGTGCCATCCCCGGGACTAGCCGCACAGATACGCAGTATTTT
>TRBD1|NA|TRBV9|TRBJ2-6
CASSVGTGGTLSGANVLTF
TGTGCCAGCAGCGTAGGTACAGGGGGTACCCTCTCTGGGGCCAACGTCCTGACTTTC
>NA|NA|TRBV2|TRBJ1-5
CASRDSRYSNQPQHF
TGTGCCAGCAGGGACAGTAGATATAGCAATCAGCCCCAGCATTTT
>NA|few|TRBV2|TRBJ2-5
CVGGGTQETQYF
TGTGTAGGGGGGGGAACTCAAGAGACCCAGTACTTC
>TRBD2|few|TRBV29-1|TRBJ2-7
CSVEESSGTYEQYF
TGCAGCGTTGAAGAGTCTAGCGGAACCTACGAGCAGTACTTC
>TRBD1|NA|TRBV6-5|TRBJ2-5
CASSFPEQGMETQYF
TGTGCCAGCAGTTTCCCCGAACAGGGGATGGAGACCCAGTACTTC
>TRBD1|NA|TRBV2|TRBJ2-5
CASTPQGGQGETQYF
TGTGCCAGCACCCCACAGGGTGGACAGGGAGAGACCCAGTACTTC
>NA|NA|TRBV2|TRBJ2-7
CASSDPGDRSYEQYF
TGTGCCAGCAGTGACCCAGGGGACCGCTCCTACGAGCAGTACTTC
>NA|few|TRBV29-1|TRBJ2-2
CSVEIGDSAPLTGELFF
TGCAGCGTTGAAATAGGGGACTCTGCCCCGCTCACCGGGGAGCTGTTTTTT
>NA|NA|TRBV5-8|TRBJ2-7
CASSLAGRSYEQYF
TGTGCCAGCAGCTTGGCAGGCCGCTCCTACGAGCAGTACTTC
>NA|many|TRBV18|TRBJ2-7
CASSLAAGVDEQYF
TGTGCCAGCTCACTCGCGGCCGGGGTTGACGAGCAGTACTTC
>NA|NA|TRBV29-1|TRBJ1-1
CSVEIGTLF
TGCAGCGTTGAAATCGGGACTCTCTTT
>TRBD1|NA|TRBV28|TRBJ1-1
CASSPTGTTEAFF
TGTGCCAGCAGTCCGACAGGGACCACTGAAGCTTTCTTT